These T cell receptor beta chains were read from a single sample in a study of cytomegalovirus exposure and HLA in healthy donors. The data were produced by immunoSEQ multiplex PCR, yet TCRdb's version contains in-frame clones alone and is incomplete. Here the sample spans approximately 110,000 clones, roughly 93% being singletons. Sequenced: PBMCs. Source of these receptors: a woman under 30 in good health and CMV-seronegative. Each CDR3 is given with its conserved first and last residue. A D gene is named only where the DNA matches it firmly. Clone size is stated in some rows and not others, as once, few, many or a class when expanded.

TRBJ1-2 | - | TRBD1 | TRBV19 | CASSAGPGGGYGYTF | TGTGCCAGTAGTGCCGGCCCAGGGGGCGGGTATGGCTACACCTTC
TRBJ2-7 | - | TRBD2 | TRBV9 | CASSVGRAGGQQYF | TGTGCCAGCAGCGTAGGAAGGGCGGGGGGACAGCAGTACTTC
TRBJ1-3 | - | - | TRBV2 | CASSEVNPGVGNTIYF | TGTGCCAGCAGTGAAGTGAACCCCGGGGTCGGAAACACCATATATTTT
TRBJ2-7 | - | - | TRBV5-5 | CASSPHWGVESYEQYF | TGTGCCAGCAGCCCCCATTGGGGCGTCGAATCCTACGAGCAGTACTTC
TRBJ2-1 | - | TRBD2 | TRBV30 | CAWTSGGSYNEQFF | TGTGCCTGGACTAGCGGGGGCTCCTACAATGAGCAGTTCTTC
TRBJ2-1 | - | TRBD2 | TRBV10-3 | CAISEPSGGAGEQFF | TGTGCCATCAGTGAGCCTAGCGGGGGGGCGGGTGAGCAGTTCTTC
TRBJ2-5 | - | - | TRBV6-5 | CASSYRGGSSQETQYF | TGTGCCAGCAGTTACCGGGGAGGTTCGTCCCAAGAGACCCAGTACTTC
TRBJ2-7 | - | - | TRBV7-9 | CASSLAIRGQVYF | TGTGCCAGCAGCTTAGCGATCAGGGGCCAGGTGTACTTC
TRBJ1-1 | - | - | TRBV5-1 | CASTPRGLVNTEAFF | TGCGCCAGCACCCCAAGGGGACTCGTGAACACTGAAGCTTTCTTT
TRBJ1-1 | once | TRBD1 | TRBV19 | CASSSADRGRTEAFF | TGTGCCAGTAGTTCAGCGGACAGGGGGCGGACTGAAGCTTTCTTT
TRBJ1-5 | once | TRBD1 | TRBV28 | CASRYRGENQPQHF | TGTGCCAGCAGGTACAGGGGAGAGAATCAGCCCCAGCATTTT
TRBJ1-1 | - | - | TRBV4-1 | CASSQLPAGGEAEAFF | TGCGCCAGCAGCCAACTTCCGGCGGGAGGGGAAGCTGAAGCTTTCTTT
TRBJ2-2 | - | - | TRBV5-1 | CASSFQVDTGELFF | TGCGCCAGCAGCTTCCAGGTGGACACCGGGGAGCTGTTTTTT
TRBJ1-1 | - | - | TRBV19 | CASSIPGPWFGTEAFF | TGTGCCAGTAGTATCCCAGGGCCGTGGTTTGGCACTGAAGCTTTCTTT
TRBJ1-2 | - | TRBD1 | TRBV7-9 | CASSLDVDRTSRGYGYTF | TGTGCCAGCAGCTTAGATGTGGACAGGACGTCTCGGGGCTATGGCTACACCTTC
TRBJ1-3 | - | - | TRBV28 | CASSFGGERSGNTIYF | TGTGCCAGCAGTTTCGGGGGTGAACGCTCTGGAAACACCATATATTTT
TRBJ2-7 | - | TRBD1 | TRBV18 | CASSKDRGSLKQYF | TGTGCCAGCTCTAAGGACAGGGGTTCCCTAAAACAGTACTTC
TRBJ2-5 | - | TRBD2 | TRBV15 | CATSWGGLETQYF | TGTGCCACCAGCTGGGGAGGGTTGGAGACCCAGTACTTC
TRBJ2-5 | - | - | TRBV30 | CAWSQQRGETQYF | TGTGCCTGGAGCCAGCAACGGGGGGAGACCCAGTACTTC
TRBJ2-1 | - | TRBD1 | TRBV4-1 | CASSQGGQGAREQFF | TGCGCCAGCAGCCAAGGGGGACAGGGGGCCAGGGAGCAGTTCTTC
TRBJ1-2 | - | TRBD1 | TRBV7-2 | CASSSNRGSGYGYTF | TGTGCCAGCAGCTCCAACAGGGGTAGTGGCTATGGCTACACCTTC